This T cell receptor beta chain was identified during a study of T cell clones after liver transplantation (dated by TCRdb to 2018 to 2020). With regard to the full study: Samples were obtained from ITN030ST, a randomized trial in which withdrawal of immunosuppression was attempted within 2 years of liver transplantation. Three of the eight recipients were HCV-positive; the others were transplanted for non-autoimmune, non-viral indications. Donor-reactive T cell clones were identified by TCRbeta sequencing following a pre-transplant mixed lymphocyte reaction and were subsequently tracked in post-transplant blood. Third party-reactive TCRbeta sequences from pre-transplant MLRs were also identified as an antigen-independent comparator for donor-reactive sequences. Blood samples were collected pre-transplant, pre-randomization before withdrawal, and post-randomization after either full withdrawal or failed withdrawal. Tolerance was defined as complete immunosuppression withdrawal for at least one year with no rise in liver enzymes beyond twice the upper limit of normal. Subjects received no induction therapy and standard immunosuppression until randomization at 12-24 months post-transplant. Of the 8 liver transplant recipients making up the studied cohort, 3 were classified as tolerant and 5 as non-tolerant. Summary of the overall study and its limitations: Donor-reactive sequences decreased more than third party-reactive sequences, which suggests partial antigen-specific deletion that was not related to withdrawal success. The conclusions were considered preliminary, being limited by small, heterogeneous patient numbers and non-standardized post-transplant time points. In two subjects, low numbers of available donor cells limited the measurable donor-reactive repertoire. Without allograft tissue specimens, donor-reactive T cells may have migrated into the graft rather than being deleted. After accounting for repertoire turnover, donor-reactive detection was significantly reduced in 7 of 8 subjects for CD4 and 8 of 8 for CD8. Circulating donor-reactive CD4 TCRbeta sequences fell significantly post-transplant in most of the 8 subjects, irrespective of tolerance or HCV status.

Frozen genomic DNA underwent high-throughput TCRbeta CDR3 sequencing by immunoSEQ, including PCR amplification, mapping, bias correction and internal controls. Turning to the authors' computational methods: Productive rearrangements were retained, and unique TCRbeta sequences were defined by the CDR3 nucleotide sequence together with the V and J gene. For classification of a sequence as donor-reactive, at least 5-fold expansion in CFSE-low cells relative to unstimulated pre-transplant cells and a frequency of at least 0.01% were required. Per-subject minimum frequency thresholds, based on the lowest-template unstimulated sample, ensured at least 90% detection power. Jensen-Shannon divergence between the top 1000 TCRbeta sequences post- versus pre-transplant served as the measure of repertoire turnover. Changes in detection of donor-reactive sequences were assessed with two-sided Fisher's exact tests. The clones in this table, taken by TCRdb from immuneACCESS, are in-frame only. Not every clone is retained; where verified, under half of the shortfall comes from an unresolved V gene, and the cause of the rest is unknown. From that table come the V and J calls and clone size; the DNA was used to work out D and trimming. The sample records about 85,000 clones, around four fifths of which are singletons. In total, the top ten clones hold approximately 0.47% of the sample.

A remark on this clone: The target of this receptor is not known. The input lacks base qualities; no much larger clone sits a single base away.

Unstimulated PBMCs, after thawing, were stained for CD3, CD4 and CD8 and then FACS-sorted into CD3+CD4+ and CD3+CD8+ populations. Randomization to immunosuppression withdrawal applied to every one of the 8 studied subjects. Genomic DNA was isolated with the Qiagen DNeasy Blood and Tissue Kit. The CDR3 spans 17 residues, from the cysteine through the phenylalanine. Kept here is only the CDR3 DNA, which spans 51 bases and is read in frame from base 1. The CDR1 and CDR2 encoded by the germline V gene are SGDLS and YYNGEE. Between the V and J ends, shortened by 0 bases and 0 bases respectively, the junction contains 13 bases.

The source was CD4+ T cells from blood, collected approximately 45 months after liver transplant. The clonotype was recovered from a human patient who received a liver transplant. After transplantation, some T cells may belong to the graft donor instead of the recipient. The V and J genes are TRBV9 and TRBJ2-1, with the D gene uncertain. The CDR3 reads CASSVAPRLDSYNEQFF. The nucleotide sequence is given as TGTGCCAGCAGCGTAGCACCCAGGTTAGACTCCTACAATGAGCAGTTCTTC.